A selection of T cell receptor beta chains follows, all from one sample in a study of OX40 agonist ivuxolimab in advanced cancers. Method: immunoSEQ multiplex PCR; TCRdb's copy keeps in-frame clones and lacks some. The table lists around 70,000 clones, about 85% of them singletons, with about 2% in the top ten. The sample in question was CD4+ or CD8+ T cells sorted from blood, obtained in a trial of the OX40 agonist ivuxolimab. All receptors derive from an adult with an advanced solid tumor such as melanoma, head and neck, liver or kidney cancer. Both conserved end residues are part of each CDR3. A D gene is named only where the DNA matches it firmly. Clone size is stated in some rows and not others, as once, few, many or a class when expanded.

TRBD2 - 15 TRBJ2-1 TRBV7-9 TGTGCCAGCGTCCTAGCGGGATGGCCCTACAATGAGCAGTTCTTC CASVLAGWPYNEQFF
- - 15 TRBJ2-3 TRBV11-3 TGTGCCAGCAGCCCAGGGCCCGGCGAAGGGGGTACGCAGTATTTT CASSPGPGEGGTQYF
- - 15 TRBJ1-5 TRBV5-6 TGTGCCAGCAGTCTTTTTTGGTCCGGAGGTCAGCCCCAGCATTTT CASSLFWSGGQPQHF
TRBD1 once 15 TRBJ1-6 TRBV6-1 TGTGCCAGCAGTGACCGGACAGGGTCGGATTCACCCCTCCACTTT CASSDRTGSDSPLHF
- - 13 TRBJ2-5 TRBV5-4 TGTGCCAGCAGATGGTGGGGTAGAGAGACCCAGTACTTC CASRWWGRETQYF
- - 15 TRBJ2-5 TRBV9 TGTGCCAGCAGCCCCGGGACTCAGAGCGGAGAGACCCAGTACTTC CASSPGTQSGETQYF
- once 14 TRBJ2-3 TRBV6-1 TGTGCCAGCAAGGCAGGGGTCAGCACAGATACGCAGTATTTT CASKAGVSTDTQYF
TRBD2 - 15 TRBJ2-7 TRBV18 TGTGCCAGCTCCGAAATTAGCGGGGGGACCTACGAGCAGTACTTC CASSEISGGTYEQYF
TRBD1 - 16 TRBJ2-3 TRBV18 TGTGCCAGCTCACCTTTCGGACAGGATGGCACAGATACGCAGTATTTT CASSPFGQDGTDTQYF
- - 16 TRBJ1-6 TRBV7-6 TGTGCCAGCAGCTTACTACGTGGGGAGGATAATTCACCCCTCCACTTT CASSLLRGEDNSPLHF
- - 14 TRBJ2-2 TRBV7-3 TGTGCCAGCAGCCCCAGGACAGCCACCGGGGAGCTGTTTTTT CASSPRTATGELFF
- few 16 TRBJ1-6 TRBV7-2 TGTGCCAGCAGCTTATTCCCCGGAGGTCCAAATTCACCCCTCCACTTT CASSLFPGGPNSPLHF
- - 17 TRBJ1-2 TRBV4-1 TGCGCCAGCAGCCAAGTGGGGCGCCAATGGGGGGCAGGGGGCTACACCTTC CASSQVGRQWGAGGYTF
TRBD1 - 15 TRBJ2-7 TRBV19 TGTGCCAGTAGTATCGGGGCAGGGGGCACCTACGAGCAGTACTTC CASSIGAGGTYEQYF
- - 15 TRBJ1-2 TRBV4-2 TGTGCCAGCAGCCAAGATATTAGGGGAACTAATGGCTACACCTTC CASSQDIRGTNGYTF
- - 14 TRBJ1-4 TRBV10-3 TGTGCCATCAGTGATAGTGGCCCTAATGAAAAACTGTTTTTT CAISDSGPNEKLFF
- - 15 TRBJ1-1 TRBV6-5 TGTGCCAGCAGCCGAGCAGCGACCCTGAACACTGAAGCTTTCTTT CASSRAATLNTEAFF
- - 18 TRBJ1-4 TRBV28 TGTGCCAGCAGGTCGGTGCGGGGCTCATTTAGTTTTAATGAAAAACTGTTTTTT CASRSVRGSFSFNEKLFF
TRBD1 - 14 TRBJ1-2 TRBV28 TGTGCCAGCAGATCACCACAGGGGCGAGATGGCTACACCTTC CASRSPQGRDGYTF
- few 14 TRBJ1-1 TRBV28 TGTGCCAGCACCTCCCCCACGGGGAACACTGAAGCTTTCTTT CASTSPTGNTEAFF
- - 12 TRBJ2-6 TRBV6-5 TGTGCCAGCTACTCTGGGGCCAACGTCCTGACTTTC CASYSGANVLTF
TRBD1 - 17 TRBJ1-2 TRBV15 TGTGCCACCAGCAGAGATAGCCCCTTCGACAGGGACTATGGCTACACCTTC CATSRDSPFDRDYGYTF
- - 15 TRBJ1-2 TRBV29-1 TGCAGCGTTGGGACGCCCCGCGGAGCTAACTATGGCTACACCTTC CSVGTPRGANYGYTF
- - 16 TRBJ2-2 TRBV28 TGTGCCAGCAGACGTCCGGTCCCAGGGGTTACCGGGGAGCTGTTTTTT CASRRPVPGVTGELFF
- few 13 TRBJ1-1 TRBV7-3 TGTGCCAGCAGCTTAACTGTGAACACTGAAGCTTTCTTT CASSLTVNTEAFF
- - 16 TRBJ1-3 TRBV6-5 TGTGCCGGCAGTTACAACCCAGGGGTGGCTGGAAACACCATATATTTT CAGSYNPGVAGNTIYF
- - 14 TRBJ2-7 TRBV28 TGTGCCAGCATGGAGGCAGGGGTCTCCAACGAGCAGTACTTC CASMEAGVSNEQYF
- few 12 TRBJ2-1 TRBV11-2 TGTGCCAGCAGATCGACCGGGACCCTTCAGTTCTTC CASRSTGTLQFF
- - 13 TRBJ2-7 TRBV5-1 TGCGCCAGCAGCCAGACAGTAGCTTACGAGCAGTACTTC CASSQTVAYEQYF
- - 15 TRBJ1-2 TRBV6-1 TGTGCCAGCAGTGATCAGCAGATAGCTAACTATGGCTACACCTTC CASSDQQIANYGYTF
- - 12 TRBJ1-1 TRBV5-6 TGTGCCAGCAGCCTGACAGACACTGAAGCTTTCTTT CASSLTDTEAFF
TRBD2 once 15 TRBJ2-5 TRBV28 TGTGCCAGCTCCAGGACTAGCGGAGCACAAGAGACCCAGTACTTC CASSRTSGAQETQYF
- - 14 TRBJ1-4 TRBV18 TGTGCCAGCTCCCTAGTAGGCGTTGTTGAAAAACTGTTTTTT CASSLVGVVEKLFF
- once 14 TRBJ1-1 TRBV2 TGTGCCAGCAGTGAGACAGTAAAGTCGGCTGAAGCTTTCTTT CASSETVKSAEAFF
TRBD1 - 12 TRBJ2-1 TRBV19 TGTGCCAGTAGTAAAGGGGGCAGTGAGCAGTTCTTC CASSKGGSEQFF
- - 12 TRBJ2-2 TRBV28 TGTGCCAGCCTGGAGGGGACCGGGGAGCTGTTTTTT CASLEGTGELFF
- - 12 TRBJ2-1 TRBV7-2 TGTGCCAGCAGCTTAGGTTACAATGAGCAGTTCTTC CASSLGYNEQFF
- - 16 TRBJ1-2 TRBV4-1 TGCGCCAGCAGCCAAGAAGCTGGAACAGTGAACTATGGCTACACCTTC CASSQEAGTVNYGYTF
- once 18 TRBJ2-2 TRBV11-2 TGTGCCAGCAGTCCTAGGAGGTGGCGGGCGGCGAACACCGGGGAGCTGTTTTTT CASSPRRWRAANTGELFF
TRBD1 - 17 TRBJ2-7 TRBV7-6 TGTGCCAGCAGCGAGATGGGACAGGGGGAGAGATCCTACGAGCAGTACTTC CASSEMGQGERSYEQYF
TRBD1 - 17 TRBJ2-7 TRBV28 TGTGCCAGCAGTCGAGCAGGCCATCGGACAGGAACTAGCGAGCAGTACTTC CASSRAGHRTGTSEQYF
- - 11 TRBJ2-7 TRBV2 TGTGCCAGCTCGGCACCCTACGAGCAGTACTTC CASSAPYEQYF
- - 13 TRBJ2-7 TRBV6-1 TGTGCCGTACAGGGCCAGCTCTCCTACGAGCAGTACTTC CAVQGQLSYEQYF
TRBD2 - 15 TRBJ2-2 TRBV5-1 TGCGCCAGCAGCAACACCGGGGGGAGCGACGGGGAGCTGTTTTTT CASSNTGGSDGELFF
- - 11 TRBJ1-3 TRBV29-1 TGCAGCGTCGAACGTGAAAACACCATATATTTT CSVERENTIYF